The 10 T cell receptor beta chains below come from one sample, sequenced in a study of beta chain features in type 1 diabetes (dated by TCRdb to the late 2010s). No antigen is known for these receptors. General findings and caveats noted by the study authors: In all four CD4+ subsets, TCRB CDR3 length was moderately but significantly shorter in type 1 diabetes patients.

The library was generated by the immunoSEQ multiplex PCR assay. All of the isolated RNA was reverse transcribed with the High Capacity cDNA Reverse Transcription Kit, so expressed TCRB transcripts were sequenced. The immuneACCESS repertoire file appears here via TCRdb, limited to in-frame rearrangements. These files lack a portion of the clones; in checked studies, under half of the deficit traces to unresolved V genes, and the cause of the others is not known. The sample table shows 600,000 or so clones, and around 15% are seen once. The top ten constitute 0.03% to 0.045% of the sample. The material sequenced was naive CD4+ T cells from blood. Per the publication, the cell subset or site label means: true naive CD4+ T cells. The receptor source for this set is a young man with type 1 diabetes.

The gene calls are TRBV30 and TRBJ2-1; D is possibly TRBD2 (6 bases). V lost 3 bases, J lost 7 bases, and 13 bases lay in between. This CDR3 has 13 amino acids. From germline, CDR1 is GTSNPN and CDR2 SVGIG (reference sequence). CDR3 in DNA: TGTGCCTGGAGACGGAACGGAGGGAATGAGCAGTTCTTC. Translating it yields CAWRRNGGNEQFF.

Comments on this clone: Other DNA sequences from this sample encode an identical CDR3 as well. The rearrangement links TRBV7-2 to TRBJ2-3; D remains ambiguous. Germline V CDR1 and CDR2: SGHTA, FQGNSA. This CDR3 is 11 amino acids long. V was trimmed by 5 bases and J by 6 bases, leaving 6 bases between them. CDR3 protein: CASSPRDTQYF. CDR3 nucleotides: TGTGCCAGCAGCCCCCGGGATACGCAGTATTTT.

This clone was counted only a few times. V and J are TRBV29-1 and TRBJ2-1; possible D gene TRBD2, 5 bases. This CDR3 spans 14 amino acids. Per the germline V gene, CDR1 is SQVTM and CDR2 is ANQGSEA. V was trimmed by 4 bases and J by 3 bases, leaving 13 bases between them. The CDR3 spells CSVVGLRGYNEQFF. CDR3 sequence (DNA): TGCAGCGTTGTCGGGCTCCGGGGCTACAATGAGCAGTTCTTC.

This clone was counted a few times. V usage is TRBV7-9 and J usage is TRBJ1-2; no definite D call. The germline gives CDR1 SEHNR, CDR2 FQNEAQ (reference sequence). V was clipped by 1 base and J by 8 bases, with 20 bases between them. CDR3 length equals 16 residues. The CDR3 sequence: CASSLEPARFAGGYTF. The CDR3 DNA reads as TGTGCCAGCAGCTTAGAACCGGCGAGGTTCGCTGGCGGCTACACCTTC.

This clone has a handful of counts. The J gene is TRBJ1-4, the V gene TRBV4-1; D might be TRBD1 (6 bases). V was shortened by 6 bases and J by 4 bases, with 12 bases between the two germline ends. This CDR3 region has 14 residues. Per the germline V gene, CDR1 is MGHRA and CDR2 is YSYEKL. The CDR3 sequence: CASSPDSLNEKLFF. CDR3 nucleotides: TGCGCCAGCAGTCCGGACAGTCTTAATGAAAAACTGTTTTTT.

The genes are TRBV5-1 and TRBJ1-1; D is uncertain. From germline, CDR1 is SGHRS and CDR2 YFSETQ. V lost 1 base and J 8 bases, leaving 15 bases between the germline ends. This CDR3 is 14 amino acids long. In DNA, the CDR3 is TGCGCCAGCAGCTTGAGTTGGGATTACTCGGAAGCTTTCTTT. Encoded protein: CASSLSWDYSEAFF.

This clone was counted only a few times. This CDR3 is CASSATGASYEQYF. In DNA form, the CDR3 reads TGTGCCAGCAGCGCGACAGGAGCCTCCTACGAGCAGTACTTC. This rearrangement joins TRBV9 to TRBJ2-7; tentative D call: TRBD1 (6 bases). Germline V gene sequence: CDR1 SGDLS, CDR2 YYNGEE. Trimming took 3 bases from V and 0 from J, leaving 10 bases between them. The CDR3 runs to 14 residues.

This clone was found a few times. J is TRBJ1-2 and V is TRBV10-3; D not resolved. The CDR3 extends over 14 amino acids. Germline CDR1 ENHRY, CDR2 SYGVKD. The ends were cut back, 2 bases at V and 4 bases at J, with 11 bases in the middle. In DNA, the CDR3 is TGTGCCATCAGTGAGCTGTCGGAAAGCTATGGCTACACCTTC. Its translation is CAISELSESYGYTF.

This clone has a handful of counts. This chain uses TRBV2 with TRBJ1-5; a weak D match, TRBD1 (6 bases). There are 14 residues in the CDR3. Germline loops: CDR1 SNHLY, CDR2 FYNNEI. The V end was cut by 2 bases, the J end by 7 bases, with 12 bases between. CDR3 in amino acids: CASSELQGGQPQHF. The CDR3 DNA reads TGTGCCAGCAGTGAACTACAGGGAGGCCAGCCCCAGCATTTT.

This clone was observed a few times. The rearrangement uses TRBV4-3 and TRBJ2-7; D not certain. Trimming took off 4 bases at V and 0 bases at J, with 13 bases between the two ends. Germline CDR1 and CDR2: LGHNA and YSLEER. The CDR3 has 15 residues. The CDR3 nucleotides read TGCGCCAGCAGCCTGGAACTAACTCCCTCCTACGAGCAGTACTTC. As protein: CASSLELTPSYEQYF.